A selection of T cell receptor beta chains follows, all from one sample in a study of blood T cell repertoires in COVID-19. Method: immunoSEQ multiplex PCR; TCRdb's copy keeps in-frame clones and lacks some. Altogether under 250,000 clones are present, about 85% being singletons, with the ten largest covering about 5.1%. The material sequenced was peripheral blood. The receptor source for this set is a woman between 55 and 75 years old who had recovered from COVID-19. Each CDR3 is given with its conserved first and last residue. Fields, in order: D gene, V gene, J gene, clone size, CDR3 protein, CDR3 DNA. The D gene is left open where the match is weak. Not all rows give a size; the values are once, few, many and, for expanded clones, a class.

-	TRBV12-2	TRBJ1-2	-	CASRPQGEAGYTF	TGTGCAAGTCGCCCACAGGGGGAGGCTGGCTACACCTTC
-	TRBV11-1	TRBJ2-5	-	CASSLDSINQETQYF	TGTGCCAGCAGCTTAGACAGCATTAATCAAGAGACCCAGTACTTC
-	TRBV18	TRBJ1-3	-	CASSPVQGSGNTIYF	TGTGCCAGCTCACCTGTGCAGGGCTCTGGAAACACCATATATTTT
-	TRBV20-1	TRBJ1-5	-	CSASGGVGDQPQHF	TGCAGTGCTAGTGGGGGGGTTGGGGATCAGCCCCAGCATTTT
-	TRBV14	TRBJ1-2	few	CASSPPRGPGYGYTF	TGTGCCAGCAGCCCGCCCAGGGGCCCTGGCTATGGCTACACCTTC
TRBD1	TRBV18	TRBJ2-7	-	CASSPRQGSYEQYF	TGTGCCAGCTCGCCCCGACAGGGTTCCTACGAGCAGTACTTC
TRBD1	TRBV6-6	TRBJ1-1	few	CASSQRGRVTEAFF	TGTGCCAGCAGTCAAAGGGGGCGAGTCACTGAAGCTTTCTTT
-	TRBV2	TRBJ2-2	-	CASRYRDTGELFF	TGTGCCAGCAGGTACAGGGACACCGGGGAGCTGTTTTTT
TRBD1	TRBV5-1	TRBJ2-7	-	CASSKGQGSNEQYF	TGCGCCAGCAGCAAAGGACAGGGGAGCAACGAGCAGTACTTC
-	TRBV6-2/TRBV6-3	TRBJ2-7	-	CASSYALATYEQYF	TGTGCCAGCAGTTACGCTCTAGCAACCTACGAGCAGTACTTC
TRBD1	TRBV10-3	TRBJ1-6	few	CATQDRGFSSPLHF	TGTGCCACCCAGGACAGGGGATTTAGCTCACCCCTCCACTTT
-	TRBV7-8	TRBJ1-5	-	CASSQSEVQPQHF	TGTGCCAGCAGTCAATCGGAGGTTCAGCCCCAGCATTTT
-	TRBV2	TRBJ1-3	-	CASSLGISGNTIYF	TGTGCCAGCAGCCTCGGGATCTCTGGAAACACCATATATTTT
TRBD1	TRBV19	TRBJ1-2	-	CATRIQGAKGYTF	TGTGCCACACGAATCCAGGGGGCAAAGGGCTACACCTTC
-	TRBV15	TRBJ2-7	-	CATSRDLLGAGTYEQYF	TGTGCCACCAGCAGAGATCTCCTAGGGGCAGGGACTTACGAGCAGTACTTC
TRBD1	TRBV10-3	TRBJ2-6	-	CAIGGDRDSGANVLTF	TGTGCCATCGGGGGGGACAGGGACTCTGGGGCCAACGTCCTGACTTTC
TRBD2	TRBV5-8	TRBJ2-3	-	CASSLYPGGVTDTQYF	TGTGCCAGCAGCTTGTATCCTGGGGGGGTCACAGATACGCAGTATTTT
TRBD2	TRBV24-1	TRBJ2-5	-	CATSDSYSGRETQYF	TGTGCCACCAGTGACTCTTATAGCGGGAGAGAGACCCAGTACTTC
TRBD2	TRBV7-7	TRBJ2-3	once	CASSSWTSLFTDTQYF	TGTGCTAGCAGCTCCTGGACTAGCCTTTTCACAGATACGCAGTATTTT
TRBD2	TRBV5-8	TRBJ2-3	-	CASSLLAGISDTQYF	TGTGCCAGCAGCTTATTAGCGGGGATCTCAGATACGCAGTATTTT
-	TRBV21-1	TRBJ2-5	-	CASSKHYTVETQYF	TGTGCCAGCAGCAAGCATTATACGGTGGAGACCCAGTACTTC
TRBD1	TRBV6-2/TRBV6-3	TRBJ1-2	-	CASSRPGTGNYGYTF	TGTGCCAGCAGTCGTCCCGGGACAGGAAACTATGGCTACACCTTC
TRBD1	TRBV12-3/TRBV12-4	TRBJ1-5	-	CASSPTGEQPQHF	TGTGCCAGCAGCCCGACAGGGGAACAGCCCCAGCATTTT
-	TRBV2	TRBJ2-2	-	CASSEDPGSNTGELFF	TGTGCCAGCAGTGAAGACCCAGGCTCGAACACCGGGGAGCTGTTTTTT
TRBD1	TRBV19	TRBJ1-5	-	CASSITPRDSYSNQPQHF	TGTGCCAGTAGTATTACCCCCAGGGACAGTTATAGCAATCAGCCCCAGCATTTT
-	TRBV10-3	TRBJ1-2	-	CAISDQTDMKVGYTF	TGTGCCATCAGTGACCAGACAGATATGAAAGTAGGCTACACCTTC
TRBD1	TRBV5-4	TRBJ2-5	-	CASSPGTGSLAQYF	TGTGCCAGCAGCCCTGGGACAGGCAGTTTGGCCCAGTACTTC
-	TRBV7-9	TRBJ2-3	few	CASSPVGPGTDTQYF	TGTGCCAGCAGCCCAGTGGGGCCCGGCACAGATACGCAGTATTTT
TRBD1	TRBV6-5	TRBJ1-2	-	CASSPDRGYGYTF	TGTGCCAGCAGTCCCGACAGGGGGTATGGCTACACCTTC
TRBD1	TRBV9	TRBJ2-7	-	CASSPLAGQGAYEQYF	TGTGCCAGCAGCCCACTAGCAGGACAGGGGGCCTACGAGCAGTACTTC
-	TRBV12-3/TRBV12-4	TRBJ2-3	-	CASSVGQTDTQYF	TGTGCCAGCAGTGTGGGACAAACAGATACGCAGTATTTT
TRBD2	TRBV3-1/TRBV3-2	TRBJ2-1	-	CASSQDTERGYNEQFF	TGTGCCAGCAGCCAAGATACCGAGCGGGGCTACAATGAGCAGTTCTTC
TRBD1	TRBV19	TRBJ1-2	-	CASSMQGVNYGYTF	TGTGCCAGTAGTATGCAGGGGGTTAACTATGGCTACACCTTC
-	TRBV20-1	TRBJ1-3	-	CSASIQAYSGNTIYF	TGCAGTGCTAGTATACAGGCATACTCTGGAAACACCATATATTTT
TRBD1	TRBV10-3	TRBJ2-6	-	CAISETGGSGANVLTF	TGTGCCATCAGTGAGACAGGGGGCTCTGGGGCCAACGTCCTGACTTTC
-	TRBV24-1	TRBJ2-3	-	CATSDVGLGTDTQYF	TGTGCCACCAGTGATGTCGGACTGGGCACAGATACGCAGTATTTT
TRBD1	TRBV19	TRBJ1-1	-	CASRTQGVNTEAFF	TGTGCCAGTAGGACCCAGGGGGTGAACACTGAAGCTTTCTTT
-	TRBV28	TRBJ1-1	-	CASSLGGEGAFF	TGTGCCAGCAGTTTAGGCGGGGAGGGGGCTTTCTTT
-	TRBV7-8	TRBJ2-3	-	CASSPTDSHDTQYF	TGTGCCAGCAGCCCTACGGACTCCCATGATACGCAGTATTTT
-	TRBV7-9	TRBJ1-2	-	CASSLGAGIGYGYTF	TGTGCCAGCAGCTTAGGCGCGGGGATAGGGTATGGCTACACCTTC
TRBD2	TRBV10-3	TRBJ2-1	-	CAISASGGADYGEQFF	TGTGCCATCAGTGCTAGCGGGGGGGCGGACTATGGTGAGCAGTTCTTC
-	TRBV7-2	TRBJ2-3	once	CASSLWRSTDTQYF	TGTGCCAGCAGCCTTTGGCGGAGCACAGATACGCAGTATTTT
-	TRBV19	TRBJ1-1	-	CASVQDGLNTEAFF	TGTGCCAGTGTACAGGACGGATTGAACACTGAAGCTTTCTTT
-	TRBV12-5	TRBJ2-1	-	CASGLVLVQGRGEQFF	TGTGCTAGTGGTTTGGTACTGGTGCAGGGGAGGGGTGAGCAGTTCTTC
TRBD2	TRBV4-1	TRBJ2-3	-	CASSGLGADTQYF	TGCGCCAGCAGTGGACTAGGCGCAGATACGCAGTATTTT
-	TRBV3-1/TRBV3-2	TRBJ2-3	-	CASSHAAVPWSSTDTQYF	TGTGCCAGCAGCCATGCGGCAGTGCCCTGGTCTAGCACAGATACGCAGTATTTT
-	TRBV19	TRBJ1-3	once	CASSQGTGNTIYF	TGTGCCAGTAGTCAGGGGACCGGAAACACCATATATTTT
-	TRBV19	TRBJ2-3	-	CASSITGTDTQYF	TGTGCCAGTAGTATCACCGGTACAGATACGCAGTATTTT
-	TRBV3-1/TRBV3-2	TRBJ1-6	-	CASSRLGVGAPTAPLHF	TGTGCCAGCAGCCGATTAGGTGTGGGGGCTCCTACGGCGCCCCTCCACTTT
-	TRBV6-4	TRBJ2-2	-	CASAPRVASRGTGELFF	TGTGCCAGCGCCCCCCGGGTGGCCTCCCGGGGCACCGGGGAGCTGTTTTTT
-	TRBV24-1	TRBJ1-6	-	CATSAQDSDETPLHF	TGTGCCACCAGTGCACAGGACAGCGATGAGACCCCCCTCCACTTT
TRBD1	TRBV7-3	TRBJ2-7	-	CASSPGTGGEKQYF	TGTGCCAGCAGCCCCGGGACAGGGGGCGAGAAACAGTACTTC
-	TRBV12-3/TRBV12-4	TRBJ1-1	once	CASSLLEGTEAFF	TGTGCCAGCAGTTTACTGGAGGGCACTGAAGCTTTCTTT
-	TRBV5-1	TRBJ2-7	-	CASSLGVTRYSYEQYF	TGCGCCAGCAGCTTGGGGGTGACACGATACTCCTACGAGCAGTACTTC
-	TRBV14	TRBJ1-1	once	CASSQDSGRNTEAFF	TGTGCCAGCAGCCAAGATTCAGGAAGGAACACTGAAGCTTTCTTT
TRBD2	TRBV7-3	TRBJ2-2	many	CASSSLAGTGELFF	TGTGCCAGCAGCTCCCTAGCGGGGACCGGGGAGCTGTTTTTT
-	TRBV2	TRBJ2-7	-	CASSDPTSSYEQYF	TGTGCCAGCAGTGACCCGACAAGCTCCTACGAGCAGTACTTC
-	TRBV27	TRBJ2-7	-	CASSLSRGGPSYEQYF	TGTGCCAGCAGTTTATCGAGGGGGGGACCTTCCTACGAGCAGTACTTC
-	TRBV10-2	TRBJ1-1	-	CASSEQQGQNTEAFF	TGCGCCAGCAGTGAGCAGCAGGGGCAGAACACTGAAGCTTTCTTT
TRBD2	TRBV10-3	TRBJ2-1	-	CAISEVLRGGVSPFF	TGTGCCATCAGTGAGGTCCTGCGGGGGGGCGTTTCCCCGTTCTTC